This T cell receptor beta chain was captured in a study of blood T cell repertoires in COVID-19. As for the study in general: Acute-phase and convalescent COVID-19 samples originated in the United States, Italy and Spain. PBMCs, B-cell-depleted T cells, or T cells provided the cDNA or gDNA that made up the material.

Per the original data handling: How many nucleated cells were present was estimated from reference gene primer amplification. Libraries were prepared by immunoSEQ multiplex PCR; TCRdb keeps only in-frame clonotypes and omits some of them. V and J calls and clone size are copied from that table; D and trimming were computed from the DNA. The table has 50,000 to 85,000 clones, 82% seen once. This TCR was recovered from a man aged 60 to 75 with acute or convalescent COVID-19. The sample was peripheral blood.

Here the CDR3 DNA reads TGTGCCAGCAGCCCCCGGGACAGGGGATCCGATACGCAGTATTTT. This translates into CASSPRDRGSDTQYF. The chain carries TRBV7-2 and TRBJ2-3; 10 bases match TRBD1. The CDR3 loop spans 15 amino acids. With V trimmed by 5 bases and J by 6 bases, 8 bases remained unmatched. Germline CDR1 and CDR2: SGHTA and FQGNSA.